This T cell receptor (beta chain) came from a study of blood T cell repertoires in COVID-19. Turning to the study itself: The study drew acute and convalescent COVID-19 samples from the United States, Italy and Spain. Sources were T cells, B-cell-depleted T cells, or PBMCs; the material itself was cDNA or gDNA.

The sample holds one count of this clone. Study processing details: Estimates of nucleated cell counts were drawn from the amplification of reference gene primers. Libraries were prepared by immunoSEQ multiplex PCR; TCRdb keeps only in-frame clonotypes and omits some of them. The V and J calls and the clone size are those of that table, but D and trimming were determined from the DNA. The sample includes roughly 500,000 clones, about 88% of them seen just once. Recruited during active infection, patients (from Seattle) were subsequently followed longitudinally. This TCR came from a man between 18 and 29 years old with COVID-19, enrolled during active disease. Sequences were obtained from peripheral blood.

CDR3 loop: CASSQGTGWYEQYF. The DNA of the CDR3 is TGCGCCAGCAGCCAAGGGACAGGGTGGTACGAGCAGTACTTC. The rearrangement joins TRBV4-1 to TRBJ2-7; 8 nucleotides align to TRBD1. The germline CDR1 and CDR2 sequences are MGHRA and YSYEKL. This CDR3 has 14 amino acids. V dropped 1 base and J dropped 4; count of bases not matched to a gene: 3.